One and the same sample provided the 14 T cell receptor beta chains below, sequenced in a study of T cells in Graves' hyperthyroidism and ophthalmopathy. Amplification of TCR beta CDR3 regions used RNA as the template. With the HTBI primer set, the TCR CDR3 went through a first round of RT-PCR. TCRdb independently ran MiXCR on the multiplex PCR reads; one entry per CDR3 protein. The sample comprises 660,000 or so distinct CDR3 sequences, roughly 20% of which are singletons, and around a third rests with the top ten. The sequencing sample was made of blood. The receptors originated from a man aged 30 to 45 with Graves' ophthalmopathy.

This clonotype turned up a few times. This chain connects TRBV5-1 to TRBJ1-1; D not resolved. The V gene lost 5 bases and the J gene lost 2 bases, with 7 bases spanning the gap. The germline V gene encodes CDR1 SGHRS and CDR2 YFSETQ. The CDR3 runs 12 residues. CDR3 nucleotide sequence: TGCGCCAGCAGGGAGATTAACACTGAAGCTTTCTTT. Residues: CASREINTEAFF. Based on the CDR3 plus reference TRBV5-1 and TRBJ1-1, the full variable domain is KAGVTQTPRYLIKTRGQQVTLSCSPISGHRSVSWYQQTPGQGLQFLFEYFSETQRNKGNFPGRFSGRQFSNSRSEMNVSTLELGDSALYLCASREINTEAFFGQGTRLTVV.

The CDR3 spells CASSHWDRRNTEAFF. In nucleotides, the CDR3 is TGTGCCAGCAGCCATTGGGACAGGAGGAACACTGAAGCTTTCTTT. The chain recombines TRBV3-1 with TRBJ1-1; 8 bases are a match to TRBD1. Per the germline V gene, CDR1 is LGHDT and CDR2 is YNNKEL (reference sequence). The CDR3 has 15 residues. Trimming at V came to 3 bases and at J to 1 base, leaving 4 bases not matched to a gene.

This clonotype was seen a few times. CDR3 DNA sequence: TGTGCCAGCAGCGGGGGGATGGGGTCGCTTAACACCGGGGAGCTGTTTTTT. Its translation is CASSGGMGSLNTGELFF. This chain joins TRBV7-2 and TRBJ2-2; possible D gene TRBD2, 6 bases. The germline V gene encodes CDR1 SGHTA and CDR2 FQGNSA. Trimming removed 5 bases from V and 2 bases from J, with 18 bases in between. This CDR3 is built from 17 residues.

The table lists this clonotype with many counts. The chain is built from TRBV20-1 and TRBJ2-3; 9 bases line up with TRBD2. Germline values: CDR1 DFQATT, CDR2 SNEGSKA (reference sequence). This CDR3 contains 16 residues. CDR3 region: CSGLEGLAGVTDTQYF. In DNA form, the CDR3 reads TGCAGCGGTTTAGAAGGTTTAGCGGGAGTCACAGATACGCAGTATTTT.

CDR3 residues: CAWSEGSGNQPQHF. Written as DNA, the CDR3 is TGTGCCTGGAGTGAGGGTTCTGGCAATCAGCCCCAGCATTTT. The chain employs TRBV30 and TRBJ1-5, with no clear D. The CDR3 is made up of 14 amino acids. Germline V gene sequence: CDR1 GTSNPN, CDR2 SVGIG (reference sequence). Trimming stripped 1 base from V and 2 bases from J, with 9 bases between.

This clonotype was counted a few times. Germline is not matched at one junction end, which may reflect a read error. CDR3 DNA sequence: TGTGCCGGCAGCAGGAACCCCCAGCATTTT. This codes for CAGSRNPQHF. The V call is TRBV28, the J call TRBJ1-5; D not certain. This CDR3 region has 10 residues. Germline values: CDR1 MDHEN, CDR2 SYDVKM.

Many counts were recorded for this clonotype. The CDR3 DNA reads as TGTGCCAGCAGCGTATCGGGTCTCGGCAATCAGCCCCAGCATTTT. Encoded protein: CASSVSGLGNQPQHF. The chain joins TRBV9 to TRBJ1-5, with D uncertain. The CDR3 covers 15 residues. The V and J ends lost 1 base and 2 bases respectively, with 10 bases between them. Germline lookup yields CDR1 SGDLS and CDR2 YYNGEE.

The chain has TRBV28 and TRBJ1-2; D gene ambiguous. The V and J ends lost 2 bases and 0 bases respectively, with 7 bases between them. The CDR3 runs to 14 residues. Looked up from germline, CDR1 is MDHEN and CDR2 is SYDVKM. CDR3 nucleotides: TGTGCCAGCAGTTTACTTGGAGCTAACTATGGCTACACCTTC. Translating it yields CASSLLGANYGYTF.

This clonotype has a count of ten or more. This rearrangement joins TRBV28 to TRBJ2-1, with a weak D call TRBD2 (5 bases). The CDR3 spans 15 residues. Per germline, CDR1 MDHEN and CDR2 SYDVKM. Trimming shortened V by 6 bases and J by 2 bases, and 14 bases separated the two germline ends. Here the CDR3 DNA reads TGTGCCAGCAGCCCCCAACTAGGGCCCTACAATGAGCAGTTCTTC. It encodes CASSPQLGPYNEQFF.

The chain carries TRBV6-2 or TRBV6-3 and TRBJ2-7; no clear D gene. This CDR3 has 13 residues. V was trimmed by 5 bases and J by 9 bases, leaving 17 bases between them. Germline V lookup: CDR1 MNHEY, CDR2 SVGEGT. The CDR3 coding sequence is TGTGCCAGCAGTCCGGACGGGTTTTTGGGGCAGTACTTC. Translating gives CASSPDGFLGQYF.

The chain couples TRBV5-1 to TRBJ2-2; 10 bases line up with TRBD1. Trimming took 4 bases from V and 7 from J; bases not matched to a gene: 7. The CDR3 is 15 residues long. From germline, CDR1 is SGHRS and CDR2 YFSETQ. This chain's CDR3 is CASSTGTGEDGELFF. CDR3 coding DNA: TGCGCCAGCAGCACAGGGACAGGGGAGGACGGGGAGCTGTTTTTT.

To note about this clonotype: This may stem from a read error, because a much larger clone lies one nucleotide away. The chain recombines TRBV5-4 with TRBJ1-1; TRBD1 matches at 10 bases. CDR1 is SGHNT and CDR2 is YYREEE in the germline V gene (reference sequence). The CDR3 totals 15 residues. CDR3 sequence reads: CASSGSDRGNTGAFF. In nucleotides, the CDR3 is TGTGCCAGCAGTGGGTCGGACAGGGGGAACACTGGAGCTTTCTTT.

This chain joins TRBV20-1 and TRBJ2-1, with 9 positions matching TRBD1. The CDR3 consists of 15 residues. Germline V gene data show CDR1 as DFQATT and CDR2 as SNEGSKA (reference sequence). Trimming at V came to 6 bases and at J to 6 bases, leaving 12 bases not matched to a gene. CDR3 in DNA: TGCAGTGCACCGACGGCCGAGGGACAGGGCAATGAGCAGTTCTTC. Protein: CSAPTAEGQGNEQFF.

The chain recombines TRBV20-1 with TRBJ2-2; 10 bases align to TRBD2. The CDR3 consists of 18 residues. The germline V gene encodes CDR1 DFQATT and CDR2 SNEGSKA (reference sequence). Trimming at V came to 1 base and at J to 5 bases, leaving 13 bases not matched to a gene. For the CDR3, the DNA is TGCAGTGCTAGAGCCGGGACTAGCGATGTCCGGGGAACCGGGGAGCTGTTTTTT. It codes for CSARAGTSDVRGTGELFF.